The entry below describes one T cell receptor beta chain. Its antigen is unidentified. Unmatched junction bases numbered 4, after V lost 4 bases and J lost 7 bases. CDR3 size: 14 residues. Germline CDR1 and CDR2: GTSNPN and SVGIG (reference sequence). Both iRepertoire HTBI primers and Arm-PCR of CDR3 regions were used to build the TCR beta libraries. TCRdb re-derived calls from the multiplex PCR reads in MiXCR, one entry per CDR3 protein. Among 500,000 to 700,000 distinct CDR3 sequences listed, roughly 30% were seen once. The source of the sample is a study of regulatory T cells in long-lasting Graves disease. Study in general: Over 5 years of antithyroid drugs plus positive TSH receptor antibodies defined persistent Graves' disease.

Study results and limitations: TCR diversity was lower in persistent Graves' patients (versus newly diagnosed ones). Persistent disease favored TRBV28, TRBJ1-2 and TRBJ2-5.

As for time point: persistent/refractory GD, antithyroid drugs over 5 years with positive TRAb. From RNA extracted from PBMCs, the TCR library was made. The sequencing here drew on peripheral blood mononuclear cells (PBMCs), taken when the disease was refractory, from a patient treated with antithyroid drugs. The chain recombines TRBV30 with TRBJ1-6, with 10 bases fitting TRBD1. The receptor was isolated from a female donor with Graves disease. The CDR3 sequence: CAWTRTGGNSPLHF. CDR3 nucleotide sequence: TGTGCCTGGACAAGGACAGGGGGGAATTCACCCCTCCACTTT. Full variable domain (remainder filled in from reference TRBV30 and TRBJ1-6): SQTIHQWPATLVQPVGSPLSLECTVEGTSNPNLYWYRQAAGRGLQLLFYSVGIGQISSEVPQNLSASRPQDRQFILSSKKLLLSDSGFYLCAWTRTGGNSPLHFGNGTRLTVT.